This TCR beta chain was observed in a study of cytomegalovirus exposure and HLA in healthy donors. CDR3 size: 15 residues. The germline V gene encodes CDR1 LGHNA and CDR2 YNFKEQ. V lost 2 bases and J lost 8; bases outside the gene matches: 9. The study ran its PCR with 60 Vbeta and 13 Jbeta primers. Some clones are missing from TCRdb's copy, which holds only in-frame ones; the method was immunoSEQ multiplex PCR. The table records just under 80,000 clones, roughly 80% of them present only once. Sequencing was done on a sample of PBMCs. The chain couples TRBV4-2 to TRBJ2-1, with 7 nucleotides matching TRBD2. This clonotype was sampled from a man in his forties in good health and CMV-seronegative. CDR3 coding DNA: TGTGCCAGCAGCCAACCTACCCGTGGGGGGGATGAGCAGTTCTTC. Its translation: CASSQPTRGGDEQFF.